The clone carrying this TCR beta chain was detected many times. The antigen is undetermined. The data derive from a study of T cells after yellow fever vaccination. Background on the study: The fractions with low cell numbers were processed using SMART-Seq v4 Ultra Low Input. Notes on the study in general: Peaking faster, on day 5 versus 15, the secondary response was nonetheless weaker.

Conversion of TCR transcripts into cDNA relied on 5'RACE template switching, which added a universal primer site and UMIs. MiXCR, applied by TCRdb to the 5' RACE reads, yields one record per CDR3 protein. The sample yields 100,000 to 150,000 distinct CDR3 sequences, under 9% seen once. Trimming took 2 bases from V and 12 from J; bases not matched to a gene: 1. Germline lookup yields CDR1 SGDLS and CDR2 YYNGEE. CDR3 size: 12 residues. This specimen was CD8+ T cells sorted from PBMCs, taken on the day of the yellow fever booster vaccination. V is TRBV9 and J is TRBJ2-3, with TRBD1 matching 12 bases. The source of this sequence is a man aged 18 to 29 who received the YFV17D yellow fever vaccine. CDR3 bases: TGTGCCAGCAGCGTGGGACAGGGGGCCCAGTATTTT. It specifies CASSVGQGAQYF.